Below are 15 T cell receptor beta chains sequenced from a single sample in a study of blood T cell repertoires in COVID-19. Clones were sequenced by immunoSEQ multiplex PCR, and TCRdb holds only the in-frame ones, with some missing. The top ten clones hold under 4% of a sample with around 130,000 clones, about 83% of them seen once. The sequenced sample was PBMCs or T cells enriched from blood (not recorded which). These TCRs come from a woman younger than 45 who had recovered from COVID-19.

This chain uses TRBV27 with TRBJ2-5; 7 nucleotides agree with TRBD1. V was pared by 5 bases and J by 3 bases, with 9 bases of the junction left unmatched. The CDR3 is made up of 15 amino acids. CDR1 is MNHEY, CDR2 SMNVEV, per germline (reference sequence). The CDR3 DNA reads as TGTGCCAGCAGTCTAGTGTCGACAGGGAAAGAGACCCAGTACTTC. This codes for CASSLVSTGKETQYF.

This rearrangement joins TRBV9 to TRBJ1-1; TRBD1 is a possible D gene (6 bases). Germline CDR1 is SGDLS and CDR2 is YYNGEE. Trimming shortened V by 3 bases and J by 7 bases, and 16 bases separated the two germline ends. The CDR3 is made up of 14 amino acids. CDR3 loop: CASSATQGSGEAFF. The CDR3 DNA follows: TGTGCCAGCAGCGCAACGCAGGGGTCTGGTGAAGCTTTCTTT.

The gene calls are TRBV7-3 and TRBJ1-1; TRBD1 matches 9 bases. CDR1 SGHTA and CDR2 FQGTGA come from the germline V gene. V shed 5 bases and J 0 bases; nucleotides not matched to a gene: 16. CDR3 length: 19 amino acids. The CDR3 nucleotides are TGTGCCAGCAGCCCTAGGGGGACAGGGCGAGGGGGTATGAACACTGAAGCTTTCTTT. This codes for CASSPRGTGRGGMNTEAFF. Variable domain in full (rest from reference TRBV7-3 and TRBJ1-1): GAGVSQTPSNKVTEKGKYVELRCDPISGHTALYWYRQSLGQGPEFLIYFQGTGAADDSGLPNDRFFAVRPEGSVSTLKIQRTERGDSAVYLCASSPRGTGRGGMNTEAFFGQGTRLTVV.

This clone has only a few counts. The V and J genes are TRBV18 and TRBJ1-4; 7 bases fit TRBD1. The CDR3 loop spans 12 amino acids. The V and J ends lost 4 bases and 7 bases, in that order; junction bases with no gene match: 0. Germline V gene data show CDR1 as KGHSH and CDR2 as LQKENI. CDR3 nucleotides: TGTGCCAGCTCACGGGACAGTGAAAAACTGTTTTTT. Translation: CASSRDSEKLFF. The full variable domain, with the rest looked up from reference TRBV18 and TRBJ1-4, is NAGVMQNPRHLVRRRGQEARLRCSPMKGHSHVYWYRQLPEEGLKFMVYLQKENIIDESGMPKERFSAEFPKEGPSILRIQQVVRGDSAAYFCASSRDSEKLFFGSGTQLSVL.

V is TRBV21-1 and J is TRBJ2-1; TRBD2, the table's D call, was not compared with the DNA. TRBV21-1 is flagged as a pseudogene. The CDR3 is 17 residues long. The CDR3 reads CASSKDPRREAHNEQFF. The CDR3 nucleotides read TGTGCCAGCAGCAAAGATCCAAGGCGGGAGGCACACAATGAGCAGTTCTTC.

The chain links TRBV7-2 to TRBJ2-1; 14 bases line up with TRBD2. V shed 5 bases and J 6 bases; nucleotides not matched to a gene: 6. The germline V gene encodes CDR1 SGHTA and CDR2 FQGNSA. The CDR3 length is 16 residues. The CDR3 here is CASSPRLAGGGNEQFF. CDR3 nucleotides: TGTGCCAGCAGCCCGAGACTAGCGGGGGGGGGCAATGAGCAGTTCTTC.

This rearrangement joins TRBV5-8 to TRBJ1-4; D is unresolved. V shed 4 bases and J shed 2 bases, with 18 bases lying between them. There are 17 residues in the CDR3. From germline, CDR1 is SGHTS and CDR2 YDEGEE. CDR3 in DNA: TGTGCCAGCAGCCATGCTCCGGGGAGAAAGACTAATGAAAAACTGTTTTTT. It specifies CASSHAPGRKTNEKLFF.

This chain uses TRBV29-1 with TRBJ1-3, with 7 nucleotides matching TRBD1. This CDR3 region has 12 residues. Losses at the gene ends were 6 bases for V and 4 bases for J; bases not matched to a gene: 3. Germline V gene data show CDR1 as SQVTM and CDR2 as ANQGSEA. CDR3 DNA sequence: TGCAGCGTAGGGACAGCCGGAAACACCATATATTTT. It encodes CSVGTAGNTIYF. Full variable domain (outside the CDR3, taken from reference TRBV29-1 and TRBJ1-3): SAVISQKPSRDICQRGTSLTIQCQVDSQVTMMFWYRQQPGQSLTLIATANQGSEATYESGFVIDKFPISRPNLTFSTLTVSNMSPEDSSIYLCSVGTAGNTIYFGEGSWLTVV.

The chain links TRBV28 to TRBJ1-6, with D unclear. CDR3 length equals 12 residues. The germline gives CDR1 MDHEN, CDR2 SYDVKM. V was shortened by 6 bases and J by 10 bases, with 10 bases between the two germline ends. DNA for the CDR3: TGTGCCAGCAGCCCAGCGGGATCACCCCTCCACTTT. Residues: CASSPAGSPLHF. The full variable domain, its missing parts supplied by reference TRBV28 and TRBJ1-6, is DVKVTQSSRYLVKRTGEKVFLECVQDMDHENMFWYRQDPGLGLRLIYFSYDVKMKEKGDIPEGYSVSREKKERFSLILESASTNQTSMYLCASSPAGSPLHFGNGTRLTVT.

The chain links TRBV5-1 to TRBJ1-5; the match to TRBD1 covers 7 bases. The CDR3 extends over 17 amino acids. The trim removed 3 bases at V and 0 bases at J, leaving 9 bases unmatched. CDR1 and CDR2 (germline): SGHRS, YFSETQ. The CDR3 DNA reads TGCGCCAGCAGCTCCAGGCCAGGGGGAAGTAGCAATCAGCCCCAGCATTTT. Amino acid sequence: CASSSRPGGSSNQPQHF.

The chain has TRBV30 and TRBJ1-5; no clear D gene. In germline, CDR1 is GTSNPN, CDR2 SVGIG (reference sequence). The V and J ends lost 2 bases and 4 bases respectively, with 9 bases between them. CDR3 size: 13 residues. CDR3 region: CAWSLGRNQPQHF. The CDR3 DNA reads TGTGCCTGGAGTCTGGGCCGGAATCAGCCCCAGCATTTT.

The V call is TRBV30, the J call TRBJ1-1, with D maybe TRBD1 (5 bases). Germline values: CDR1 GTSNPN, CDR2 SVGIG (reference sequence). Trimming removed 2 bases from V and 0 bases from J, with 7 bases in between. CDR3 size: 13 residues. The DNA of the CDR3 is TGTGCCTGGAGTTTGACAGTGAACACTGAAGCTTTCTTT. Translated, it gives CAWSLTVNTEAFF.

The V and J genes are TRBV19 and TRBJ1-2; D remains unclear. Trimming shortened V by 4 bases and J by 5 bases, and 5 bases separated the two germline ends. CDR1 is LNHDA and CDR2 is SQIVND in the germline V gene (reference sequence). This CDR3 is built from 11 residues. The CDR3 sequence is CASSSTYGYTF. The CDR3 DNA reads TGTGCCAGTAGTAGCACTTATGGCTACACCTTC.

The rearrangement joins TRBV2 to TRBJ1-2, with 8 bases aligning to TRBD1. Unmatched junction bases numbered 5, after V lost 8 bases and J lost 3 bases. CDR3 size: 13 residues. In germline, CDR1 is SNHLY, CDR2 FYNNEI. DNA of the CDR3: TGTGCCAGCGTACAGGGGGTCGACTATGGCTACACCTTC. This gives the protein CASVQGVDYGYTF.

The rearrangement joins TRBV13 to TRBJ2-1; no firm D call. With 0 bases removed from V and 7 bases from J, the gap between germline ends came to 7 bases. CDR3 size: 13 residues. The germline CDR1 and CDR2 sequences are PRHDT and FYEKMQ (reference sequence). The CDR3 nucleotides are TGTGCCAGCAGCTTAGGCCCCCGTAATGAGCAGTTCTTC. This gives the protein CASSLGPRNEQFF.